The 24 T cell receptor beta chains given below trace back to one sample, sequenced in a study of graft-versus-host responses after intestinal transplantation (dated by TCRdb to about 2021). The library relied on the immunoSEQ multiplex PCR assay. In TCRdb, the immuneACCESS table is reduced to in-frame sequences with V and J assigned. These tables do not hold every clone; where another copy was compared, an unresolved V gene accounts for under half, and the others remain unexplained. Recorded for this sample are 150,000 or so clones; 92% of them occurred a single time. The ten largest clones take up roughly 0.19% of the sample. The label giving this sample's time point can be read as: cells obtained before transplantation from donor or recipient. Their specific antigens are unknown. The sample here was unstimulated CD4+ T cells sorted from spleen or lymph node cells, taken before intestinal transplant. These receptors originate from a human donor who received an intestinal transplant.

This clone was seen only once. V gene TRBV10-1 combines with J gene TRBJ1-2, with 9 bases lining up with TRBD1. This CDR3 contains 16 residues. V trimming: 7 bases; J trimming: 4 bases; junction bases outside the gene matches: 13. In germline, CDR1 is WNHNN, CDR2 SYGVQD (reference sequence). DNA for the CDR3: TGCGCCAGCAACCCCGGGACAGGGCCCAGGGGCTATGGCTACACCTTC. Its protein is CASNPGTGPRGYGYTF.

This clone was observed once. The chain carries TRBV7-8 and TRBJ2-5, with D perhaps being TRBD1 or TRBD2 (6 bases each). V gave up 8 bases and J gave up 5 bases, with 12 bases separating them. From germline, CDR1 is SGHVS and CDR2 FQNEAQ. CDR3 length equals 12 residues. CDR3 in DNA: TGTGCCAGCCGACAAGGGGGGGAGACCCAGTACTTC. Protein: CASRQGGETQYF.

V usage is TRBV27 and J usage is TRBJ1-2; a weak D match, TRBD1 (6 bases). CDR3 length equals 13 residues. The V gene lost 0 bases and the J gene lost 5 bases, with 7 bases spanning the gap. Germline V CDR1 and CDR2: MNHEY, SMNVEV (reference sequence). CDR3 nucleotides: TGTGCCAGCAGTTTATCCAGGGGATATGGCTACACCTTC. Residues: CASSLSRGYGYTF.

This clone was seen only once. The chain recombines TRBV27 with TRBJ2-7, with 7 bases aligning to TRBD2. The CDR3 is 14 residues long. Per germline, CDR1 MNHEY and CDR2 SMNVEV (reference sequence). Trimming cost V 8 bases and J 2 bases; bases outside gene matches: 9. CDR3 nucleotide sequence: TGTGCCAGCGGGGAACTAGCGCAAGCCTACGAGCAGTACTTC. Protein product: CASGELAQAYEQYF.

The chain joins TRBV28 to TRBJ1-5; D uncertain. CDR3 length: 16 amino acids. The V end lost 5 bases, the J end lost 4 bases, and 18 bases lay between the germline ends. Germline V lookup: CDR1 MDHEN, CDR2 SYDVKM. Written as DNA, the CDR3 is TGTGCCAGCAGTCCGTCCAGCGGGTCTTTAAATCAGCCCCAGCATTTT. Protein product: CASSPSSGSLNQPQHF.

CDR3 in amino acids: CASRQGLAQETQYF. The CDR3 DNA reads TGTGCCAGCAGGCAGGGACTAGCTCAAGAGACCCAGTACTTC. The chain couples TRBV6-5 to TRBJ2-5, with TRBD2 matching over 9 bases. Unmatched junction bases numbered 4, after V lost 6 bases and J lost 2 bases. The germline CDR1 and CDR2 sequences are MNHEY and SVGAGI. There are 14 residues in the CDR3.

The table lists this clone with a count of one. CDR3 nucleotides: TGTGCCAGCAGTTCCCGCGGCAGGGGGCGCGAGCAGTACTTC. Translating gives CASSSRGRGREQYF. This chain links TRBV6-1 with TRBJ2-7, with 8 bases lining up with TRBD1. The trim removed 5 bases at V and 6 bases at J, leaving 9 bases unmatched. The germline CDR1 and CDR2 sequences are MNHNS and SASEGT. CDR3 length: 14 residues.

The sample holds one count of this clone. The chain joins TRBV7-3 to TRBJ2-1; 14 bases fit TRBD2. Germline assignment: CDR1 SGHTA and CDR2 FQGTGA. Trimming at V came to 3 bases and at J to 9 bases, leaving 1 base not matched to a gene. The length of the CDR3 is 14 residues. Here the CDR3 reads CASSLGLAGVEQFF. CDR3 nucleotides: TGTGCCAGCAGCTTGGGACTAGCGGGAGTTGAGCAGTTCTTC. The full variable domain, completed using reference TRBV7-3 and TRBJ2-1, is GAGVSQTPSNKVTEKGKYVELRCDPISGHTALYWYRQSLGQGPEFLIYFQGTGAADDSGLPNDRFFAVRPEGSVSTLKIQRTERGDSAVYLCASSLGLAGVEQFFGPGTRLTVL.

The genes are TRBV9 and TRBJ2-1, with D possibly being TRBD1 (5 bases). V was trimmed by 4 bases and J by 7 bases, leaving 24 bases between them. Germline V gene data show CDR1 as SGDLS and CDR2 as YYNGEE. This CDR3 spans 17 amino acids. CDR3 in DNA: TGTGCCAGCAGCAGGTCAGATCCCGGACAACCGAGGAATGAGCAGTTCTTC. Protein sequence: CASSRSDPGQPRNEQFF.

This clone showed up just once. Here the CDR3 DNA reads TGTGCCAGCAGTCAAAGGGGGCGCCGATTAGGGAACACTGAAGCTTTCTTT. It specifies CASSQRGRRLGNTEAFF. The chain links TRBV28 to TRBJ1-1; 7 bases match TRBD1. Trimming took 5 bases from V and 1 from J; bases not matched to a gene: 13. The CDR3 has 17 amino acids. From germline, CDR1 is MDHEN and CDR2 SYDVKM.

J is TRBJ1-1 and V is TRBV21-1; the DNA was not compared with TRBD1, the D call given in the table. TRBV21-1 has pseudogene status. There are 15 residues in the CDR3. The CDR3 nucleotides are TGTGCCAGCAGCAAACTGGGACAAATGAACACTGAAGCTTTCTTT. This translates into CASSKLGQMNTEAFF.

This clone was seen just once. V is TRBV13 and J is TRBJ2-5; D ambiguous. V was shortened by 5 bases and J by 1 base, with 11 bases between the two germline ends. There are 14 residues in the CDR3. Germline lookup yields CDR1 PRHDT and CDR2 FYEKMQ (reference sequence). This CDR3 reads CASSPVSAQETQYF. Here the CDR3 DNA reads TGTGCCAGCAGCCCCGTTAGTGCCCAAGAGACCCAGTACTTC.

The chain carries TRBV19 and TRBJ2-3; 11 nucleotides align to TRBD2. The trim removed 3 bases at V and 1 base at J, leaving 3 bases unmatched. The germline CDR1 and CDR2 sequences are LNHDA and SQIVND (reference sequence). The CDR3 consists of 16 residues. CDR3 DNA sequence: TGTGCCAGTAGTATGCTAGCGGGAGGCGGCACAGATACGCAGTATTTT. Translated: CASSMLAGGGTDTQYF.

The rearrangement uses TRBV5-6 and TRBJ1-3, with a weak D call TRBD1 (5 bases). The ends were cut back, 1 base at V and 2 bases at J, with 10 bases in the middle. CDR3 length: 15 residues. Germline CDR1 SGHDT, CDR2 YYEEEE. The CDR3, as DNA: TGTGCCAGCAGCTTGTATTCCAGGGCTGGAAACACCATATATTTT. This gives the protein CASSLYSRAGNTIYF.

The chain is built from TRBV29-1 and TRBJ2-5; no firm D call. Germline V lookup: CDR1 SQVTM, CDR2 ANQGSEA. CDR3 length: 15 amino acids. Between the trimmed V and J ends, which lost 3 bases and 1 base, there was a span of 15 bases. CDR3 in DNA: TGCAGCGTTGATCCATTAGAGGCCCCCCAAGAGACCCAGTACTTC. Protein sequence: CSVDPLEAPQETQYF.

The V and J genes are TRBV4-1 and TRBJ2-1; D not resolved. This CDR3 spans 16 amino acids. Germline assignment: CDR1 MGHRA and CDR2 YSYEKL. V lost 2 bases to trimming and J lost 3 bases, with 14 bases between them. The CDR3 region has the DNA TGCGCCAGCAGCCAACCTACGGAAATTCGCTACAATGAGCAGTTCTTC. Amino acids: CASSQPTEIRYNEQFF.

The chain links TRBV11-2 to TRBJ1-1; 7 nucleotides line up with TRBD1. After removal of 1 base from V and 6 bases from J, the junction contained 5 bases not matched to a gene. CDR1 and CDR2 (germline): SGHAT, FQNNGV. This CDR3 is 14 amino acids long. The CDR3 is CASSLVRQGPEAFF. The CDR3 DNA sequence: TGTGCCAGCAGCTTAGTAAGACAGGGCCCTGAAGCTTTCTTT.

The CDR3 DNA reads TGTGCCAGCATGGACAGGGGGCAGATCTATGGCTACACCTTC. This sequence encodes CASMDRGQIYGYTF. This chain uses TRBV28 with TRBJ1-2, with TRBD1 matching 11 bases. Germline V gives CDR1 MDHEN, CDR2 SYDVKM. Unmatched junction bases numbered 5, after V lost 7 bases and J lost 4 bases. The CDR3 contains 14 residues.

V usage is TRBV11-2 and J usage is TRBJ2-1; D unclear. V lost 6 bases and J lost 3, with 12 bases in between. CDR3 length: 14 residues. Per the germline V gene, CDR1 is SGHAT and CDR2 is FQNNGV. DNA of the CDR3: TGTGCCAGCAGTTCAACCAGAGGCTACAATGAGCAGTTCTTC. Amino acids: CASSSTRGYNEQFF.

This chain links TRBV10-1 with TRBJ2-3; no reliable D call. The CDR3 spans 12 residues. Germline values: CDR1 WNHNN, CDR2 SYGVQD (reference sequence). V was trimmed by 6 bases and J by 0 bases, leaving 4 bases between them. CDR3 residues: CASSQSTDTQYF. The CDR3, as DNA: TGCGCCAGCAGCCAGAGCACAGATACGCAGTATTTT.

J is TRBJ2-3 and V is TRBV27; 10 nucleotides line up with TRBD2. CDR1 and CDR2 from the germline V gene are MNHEY and SMNVEV (reference sequence). J lost 5 bases, V lost 11 bases, and 10 bases had no gene match. There are 14 residues in the CDR3. In nucleotides, the CDR3 is TGTGCCTTTTCAGCGGGAGGGCCAGGAGATACGCAGTATTTT. This sequence encodes CAFSAGGPGDTQYF.

The chain links TRBV4-3 to TRBJ2-1, with D perhaps assigned TRBD1 or TRBD2 (5 bases each). V was cut by 5 bases and J by 2 bases, with 19 bases left in between. Germline V gene lookup returns CDR1 LGHNA and CDR2 YSLEER. This CDR3 comprises 17 residues. The CDR3 sequence is CASSVLFGAGTYNEQFF. DNA for the CDR3: TGCGCCAGCAGCGTACTATTTGGGGCGGGCACCTACAATGAGCAGTTCTTC.

The chain links TRBV28 to TRBJ1-2, with 10 bases lining up with TRBD1. CDR1 is MDHEN, CDR2 SYDVKM, per germline. This CDR3 contains 14 residues. V shed 9 bases, J shed 5 bases, and the junction held 9 bases outside the gene matches. CDR3 sequence (DNA): TGTGCCAGTCTTTTTGGGACAGGGGTTTATGGCTACACCTTC. This encodes CASLFGTGVYGYTF.

The chain links TRBV2 to TRBJ2-1; 7 bases align to TRBD2. This CDR3 region has 16 residues. Germline V gene data show CDR1 as SNHLY and CDR2 as FYNNEI. Trimming removed 4 bases from V and 1 base from J; junction bases left unmatched: 7. CDR3 nucleotide sequence: TGTGCCAGCAGTGGTCTAGCGGTACAATCCTACAATGAGCAGTTCTTC. Its protein product is CASSGLAVQSYNEQFF.